This is a list of T cell receptor beta chains from one sample in a study of T cell responses to AZD1222 COVID-19 vaccine. Sequencing used immunoSEQ multiplex PCR; TCRdb keeps in-frame clones, though not all of them. The sample contains more than 120,000 clones, around 83% of which appear only once. Material: peripheral blood, obtained 28 days after the second AZD1222 dose. These receptors all stem from an adult who received the AZD1222 COVID-19 vaccine. Each CDR3 is given with its conserved first and last residue. The order of the fields is CDR3 length, D gene, J gene, clone size, V gene, CDR3 protein, CDR3 DNA. A D gene is named only where the DNA matches it firmly. Clone size, where shown, is once, few, many, or a class for clones that have expanded.

15 TRBD2 TRBJ2-1 - TRBV4-1 CASSQGFSGRNEQFF TGCGCCAGCAGCCAAGGGTTTAGCGGGAGAAATGAGCAGTTCTTC
13 - TRBJ1-4 - TRBV2 CASSPGPPRGLFF TGTGCCAGCAGCCCGGGCCCCCCGAGGGGACTGTTTTTT
16 TRBD1 TRBJ1-2 - TRBV12-5 CASGPTRTGADYGYTF TGTGCTAGTGGTCCAACGCGGACAGGGGCTGACTATGGCTACACCTTC
13 - TRBJ1-2 once TRBV28 CASSKTVRGGYTF TGTGCCAGCAGTAAGACAGTTCGGGGGGGCTACACCTTC
17 - TRBJ1-3 few TRBV11-2 CASRLQGRSFAGNTIYF TGTGCCAGCAGACTACAAGGGCGATCATTCGCTGGAAACACCATATATTTT
14 - TRBJ2-2 - TRBV4-2 CASSQVGNTGELFF TGTGCCAGCAGCCAGGTGGGGAACACCGGGGAGCTGTTTTTT
12 TRBD1 TRBJ2-5 - TRBV20-1 CSAGGTGETQYF TGCAGTGCTGGTGGGACAGGAGAGACCCAGTACTTC
14 - TRBJ1-2 - TRBV5-1 CASSQQQGNYGYTF TGCGCCAGCAGTCAACAACAGGGAAACTATGGCTACACCTTC
13 - TRBJ1-2 - TRBV13 CASSSWGTYGYTF TGTGCCAGCAGCTCCTGGGGTACCTATGGCTACACCTTC
16 - TRBJ2-2 - TRBV2 CASSRQTYGNTGELFF TGTGCCAGCAGTCGGCAGACCTACGGGAACACCGGGGAGCTGTTTTTT
14 - TRBJ2-1 - TRBV27 CASSFAASYNEQFF TGTGCCAGCAGTTTTGCTGCTTCCTACAATGAGCAGTTCTTC
14 - TRBJ2-5 - TRBV18 CASSPREDPETQYF TGTGCCAGCTCACCACGGGAGGATCCAGAGACCCAGTACTTC
17 TRBD1 TRBJ1-1 once TRBV10-1 CASSDIRGPQANTEAFF TGCGCCAGCAGTGACATTAGGGGGCCCCAGGCGAACACTGAAGCTTTCTTT
13 - TRBJ2-3 - TRBV27 CASSLGILDTQYF TGTGCCAGCAGTTTGGGGATTCTAGATACGCAGTATTTT
16 TRBD2 TRBJ2-5 - TRBV10-2 CASSGMGAGGRETQYF TGCGCCAGCAGTGGCATGGGAGCGGGGGGGCGGGAGACCCAGTACTTC
15 - TRBJ2-7 - TRBV6-5 CASSPPGSSSYEQYF TGTGCCAGCAGCCCCCCCGGTTCGAGCTCCTACGAGCAGTACTTC
14 - TRBJ1-4 - TRBV27 CASSLAGLGEKLFF TGTGCCAGCAGTTTAGCCGGGCTGGGTGAAAAACTGTTTTTT
15 TRBD2 TRBJ2-3 - TRBV10-3 CAIRDSGGAVDTQYF TGTGCCATCAGGGATAGCGGGGGGGCCGTGGATACGCAGTATTTT
14 - TRBJ1-4 - TRBV19 CASSIGPPNEKLFF TGTGCCAGTAGTATTGGACCACCTAATGAAAAACTGTTTTTT
13 TRBD1 TRBJ1-1 - TRBV18 CASSPTGGTEAFF TGTGCCAGCTCACCGACAGGGGGAACTGAAGCTTTCTTT
15 - TRBJ1-1 - TRBV19 CASSPGRLMNTEAFF TGTGCCAGTAGTCCCGGACGACTCATGAACACTGAAGCTTTCTTT
16 - TRBJ1-6 - TRBV3-1/TRBV3-2 CASSQGVAGNNSPLHF TGTGCCAGCAGCCAAGGTGTGGCAGGGAATAATTCACCCCTCCACTTT
14 TRBD1 TRBJ2-1 - TRBV5-1 CASSFGQEYNEQFF TGCGCCAGCAGCTTCGGACAGGAATACAATGAGCAGTTCTTC
14 TRBD1 TRBJ2-3 once TRBV3-1/TRBV3-2 CASSSRTGIDTQYF TGTGCCAGCAGCTCCCGGACAGGGATAGATACGCAGTATTTT
14 - TRBJ2-1 - TRBV15 CATSRDRLTNEQFF TGTGCCACCAGCAGAGACCGCCTGACGAATGAGCAGTTCTTC
16 TRBD1 TRBJ2-3 - TRBV15 CATSGWTGSVTDTQYF TGTGCCACCAGCGGTTGGACAGGGTCAGTCACAGATACGCAGTATTTT
13 TRBD1 TRBJ1-2 - TRBV11-2 CASRGTAIYGYTF TGTGCCAGCAGGGGGACAGCGATCTATGGCTACACCTTC
15 TRBD1 TRBJ1-3 - TRBV7-2 CASSRQTGDGNTIYF TGTGCCAGCAGCCGCCAGACAGGGGACGGAAACACCATATATTTT
10 - TRBJ1-1 - TRBV1 CTSSQRSRAF TGCACCAGCAGCCAGAGAAGCAGGGCTTTT
15 - TRBJ1-5 - TRBV4-2 CASSQDGGYNQPQHF TGTGCCAGCAGCCAAGACGGAGGATACAATCAGCCCCAGCATTTT
17 TRBD2 TRBJ2-3 - TRBV15 CATSRGGSGEVVDTQYF TGTGCCACCAGCAGAGGGGGTAGCGGGGAGGTCGTAGATACGCAGTATTTT
14 - TRBJ2-1 - TRBV7-2 CASSLGSSYNEQFF TGTGCCAGCAGCTTAGGAAGCTCCTACAATGAGCAGTTCTTC
14 - TRBJ2-1 - TRBV3-1/TRBV3-2 CASSGTRRDNEQFF TGTGCCAGCAGCGGGACCCGGCGGGACAATGAGCAGTTCTTC
15 - TRBJ1-5 - TRBV7-9 CASSLARGANQPQHF TGTGCCAGCAGCTTAGCGCGGGGGGCCAATCAGCCCCAGCATTTT
17 TRBD2 TRBJ2-3 once TRBV7-9 CASSGLAGGPGTDTQYF TGTGCCAGCAGTGGACTAGCGGGGGGGCCGGGCACAGATACGCAGTATTTT